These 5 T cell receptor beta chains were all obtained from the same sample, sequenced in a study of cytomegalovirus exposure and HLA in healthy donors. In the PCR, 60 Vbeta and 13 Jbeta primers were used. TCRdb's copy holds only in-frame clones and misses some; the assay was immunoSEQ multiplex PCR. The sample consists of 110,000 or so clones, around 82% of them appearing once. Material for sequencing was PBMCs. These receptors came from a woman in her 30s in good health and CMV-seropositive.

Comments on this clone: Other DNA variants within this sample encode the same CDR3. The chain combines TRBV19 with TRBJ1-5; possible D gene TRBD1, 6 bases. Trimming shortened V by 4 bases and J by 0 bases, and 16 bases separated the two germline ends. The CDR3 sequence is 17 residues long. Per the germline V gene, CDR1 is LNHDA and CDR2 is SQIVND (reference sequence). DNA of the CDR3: TGTGCCAGTAGTACGAGGGACACCCCCTATAGCAATCAGCCCCAGCATTTT. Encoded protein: CASSTRDTPYSNQPQHF.

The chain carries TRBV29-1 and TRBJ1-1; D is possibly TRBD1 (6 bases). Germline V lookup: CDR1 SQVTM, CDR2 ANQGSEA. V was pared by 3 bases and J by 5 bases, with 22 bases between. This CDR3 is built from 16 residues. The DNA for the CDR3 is TGCAGCGTTGAGGCCCGGGAAATTGGGGGCTGGACTGAAGCTTTCTTT. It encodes CSVEAREIGGWTEAFF.

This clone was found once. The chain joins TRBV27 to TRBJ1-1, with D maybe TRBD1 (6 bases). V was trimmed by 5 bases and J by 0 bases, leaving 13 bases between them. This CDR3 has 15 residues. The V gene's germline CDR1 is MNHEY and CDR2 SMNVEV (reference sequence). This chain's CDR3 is CASSLNRVMNTEAFF. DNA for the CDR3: TGTGCCAGCAGTCTAAACAGGGTCATGAACACTGAAGCTTTCTTT.

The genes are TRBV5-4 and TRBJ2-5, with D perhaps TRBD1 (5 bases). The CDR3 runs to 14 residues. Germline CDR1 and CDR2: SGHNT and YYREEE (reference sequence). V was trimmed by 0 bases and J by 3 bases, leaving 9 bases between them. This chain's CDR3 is CASSLEPGKETQYF. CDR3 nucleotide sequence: TGTGCCAGCAGCTTGGAGCCAGGGAAAGAGACCCAGTACTTC.

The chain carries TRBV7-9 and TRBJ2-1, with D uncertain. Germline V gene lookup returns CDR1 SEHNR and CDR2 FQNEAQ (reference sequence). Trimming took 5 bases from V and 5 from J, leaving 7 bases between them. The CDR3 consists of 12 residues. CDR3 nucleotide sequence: TGTGCCAGCAGCCACGGTGACAATGAGCAGTTCTTC. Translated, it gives CASSHGDNEQFF.